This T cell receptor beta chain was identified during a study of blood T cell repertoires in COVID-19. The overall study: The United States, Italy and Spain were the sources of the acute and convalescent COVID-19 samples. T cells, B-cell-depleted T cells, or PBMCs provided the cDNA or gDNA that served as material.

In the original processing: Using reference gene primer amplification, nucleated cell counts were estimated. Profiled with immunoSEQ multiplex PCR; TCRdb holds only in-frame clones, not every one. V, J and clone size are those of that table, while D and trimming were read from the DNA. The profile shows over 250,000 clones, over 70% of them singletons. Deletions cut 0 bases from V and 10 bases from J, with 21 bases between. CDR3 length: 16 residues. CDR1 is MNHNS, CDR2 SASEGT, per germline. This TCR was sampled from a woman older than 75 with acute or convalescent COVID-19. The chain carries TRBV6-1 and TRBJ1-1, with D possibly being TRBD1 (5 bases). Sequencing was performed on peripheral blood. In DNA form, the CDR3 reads TGTGCCAGCAGTGAAGCGTTGGGGCCAGGGTTTGGTAGAGCTTTCTTT. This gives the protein CASSEALGPGFGRAFF.